Listed below are T cell receptor beta chains from one sample, sequenced in a study of T cells in Graves' hyperthyroidism and ophthalmopathy. Each CDR3 protein gets one entry after TCRdb re-called the multiplex PCR reads with MiXCR. The table includes some 770,000 distinct CDR3 sequences, about 16% detected once. The sequencing sample was made of blood. All receptors derive from a man between 18 and 35 years old with Graves' hyperthyroidism. The CDR3 runs from the conserved cysteine through the conserved F or W. The D gene is left open where the match is weak. Some rows have no size entry. The others give once, few or many, or a class for an expanded clone.

d_call: TRBD1
v_call: TRBV19
j_call: TRBJ2-7
cdr3_length: 15
clone_size: .
cdr3_nt: TGTGCCAGTAGTGCTACAGGGGGCTGGGCCTACGAGCAGTACTTC
cdr3_aa: CASSATGGWAYEQYF

d_call: .
v_call: TRBV28
j_call: TRBJ1-5
cdr3_length: 13
clone_size: many
cdr3_nt: TGTGCCAGCAGTGTACAGGGCAGACAGCCCCAGCATTTT
cdr3_aa: CASSVQGRQPQHF

d_call: .
v_call: TRBV27
j_call: TRBJ2-4
cdr3_length: 14
clone_size: few
cdr3_nt: TGTGCCAGCACCCCCAACTTAGCCAAAAACATTCAGTACTTC
cdr3_aa: CASTPNLAKNIQYF

d_call: .
v_call: TRBV15
j_call: TRBJ1-1
cdr3_length: 14
clone_size: many
cdr3_nt: TGTGCCACCAGCTGGCTGTTTGAAAGGTCCGAAGCTTTCTTT
cdr3_aa: CATSWLFERSEAFF

d_call: .
v_call: TRBV5-1
j_call: TRBJ2-7
cdr3_length: 14
clone_size: few
cdr3_nt: TGCGCCAGCAGACAGGGCCACAGCCCCTACGAGCAGTACTTC
cdr3_aa: CASRQGHSPYEQYF

d_call: .
v_call: TRBV19
j_call: TRBJ2-2
cdr3_length: 15
clone_size: few
cdr3_nt: TGTGCCAGTAGTTTGGGGCTTGAGAACACCGGGGAGCTGTTTTTT
cdr3_aa: CASSLGLENTGELFF

d_call: .
v_call: TRBV11-2
j_call: TRBJ2-2
cdr3_length: 14
clone_size: many
cdr3_nt: TGTGCCAGCAGCTTAGTCTACTACACCGGGGAGCTGTTTTTT
cdr3_aa: CASSLVYYTGELFF

d_call: .
v_call: TRBV27
j_call: TRBJ1-4
cdr3_length: 13
clone_size: .
cdr3_nt: TGTGCCAGCTTCGGACGAATGGGTGAAAAACTGTTTTTT
cdr3_aa: CASFGRMGEKLFF

d_call: .
v_call: TRBV18
j_call: TRBJ1-2
cdr3_length: 13
clone_size: many
cdr3_nt: TGTGCCAGCTCACCAAGGGATGACTATGGCTACACCTTC
cdr3_aa: CASSPRDDYGYTF

d_call: .
v_call: TRBV12-3/TRBV12-4
j_call: TRBJ2-5
cdr3_length: 13
clone_size: many
cdr3_nt: TGTGCCAGCAAGGGGAGATCCTGGGAGACCCAGTACTTC
cdr3_aa: CASKGRSWETQYF

d_call: TRBD1
v_call: TRBV29-1
j_call: TRBJ2-5
cdr3_length: 14
clone_size: few
cdr3_nt: TGCAGCGTAGACTTAGACAGGGACCAAGAGACCCAGTACTTC
cdr3_aa: CSVDLDRDQETQYF

d_call: .
v_call: TRBV3-2
j_call: TRBJ2-2
cdr3_length: 18
clone_size: .
cdr3_nt: TGTGCCAGCAGCCCCCTGGTCCGCGGGACACAGAACACCGGGGAGCTGTTTTTT
cdr3_aa: CASSPLVRGTQNTGELFF

d_call: .
v_call: TRBV12-3/TRBV12-4
j_call: TRBJ2-3
cdr3_length: 14
clone_size: few
cdr3_nt: TGTGCCAGCAGTTTACATCCGGGGACAGATACGCAGTATTTT
cdr3_aa: CASSLHPGTDTQYF

d_call: TRBD2
v_call: TRBV7-2
j_call: TRBJ2-3
cdr3_length: 17
clone_size: few
cdr3_nt: TGTGCCGGCAGCTTGGGTCCTAGCGGTAGGAACACAGATACGCAGTATTTT
cdr3_aa: CAGSLGPSGRNTDTQYF

d_call: .
v_call: TRBV20-1
j_call: TRBJ2-3
cdr3_length: 13
clone_size: .
cdr3_nt: TGCAGTGCTAGAGTCTCCTTCACAGATACGCAGTATTTT
cdr3_aa: CSARVSFTDTQYF

d_call: .
v_call: TRBV6-1
j_call: TRBJ2-7
cdr3_length: 13
clone_size: many
cdr3_nt: TGTGCCAGCAGTAGGGACGGTAAGACCGAGCAGTACTTC
cdr3_aa: CASSRDGKTEQYF

d_call: .
v_call: TRBV29-1
j_call: TRBJ2-7
cdr3_length: 12
clone_size: .
cdr3_nt: TGCAGCGTTGAAAATGGGGGTTACGAGCAGTACTTC
cdr3_aa: CSVENGGYEQYF

d_call: .
v_call: TRBV20-1
j_call: TRBJ1-1
cdr3_length: 14
clone_size: few
cdr3_nt: TGCAGTGCTAGACCCGGACTATTGAACACTGAAGCTTTCTTT
cdr3_aa: CSARPGLLNTEAFF

d_call: TRBD1
v_call: TRBV20-1
j_call: TRBJ2-7
cdr3_length: 15
clone_size: .
cdr3_nt: TGCAGTGCTAGAGGGCAGGGGGACCGGTATTACGAGCAGTACTTC
cdr3_aa: CSARGQGDRYYEQYF

d_call: .
v_call: TRBV7-9
j_call: TRBJ2-7
cdr3_length: 14
clone_size: many
cdr3_nt: TGTGCCAGCAGCCTCGCCACAGGGCATGTGGGGCAGTACTTC
cdr3_aa: CASSLATGHVGQYF

d_call: TRBD2
v_call: TRBV7-2
j_call: TRBJ2-2
cdr3_length: 15
clone_size: .
cdr3_nt: TGTGCCAGCAGTAGGGCTAGCGGTTACACCGGGGAGCTGTTTTTT
cdr3_aa: CASSRASGYTGELFF

d_call: TRBD1
v_call: TRBV6-1
j_call: TRBJ2-7
cdr3_length: 14
clone_size: many
cdr3_nt: TGTGCCAGCAGTTCACAGGGGGGCCCCTACGAGCAGTACTTC
cdr3_aa: CASSSQGGPYEQYF

d_call: .
v_call: TRBV7-2
j_call: TRBJ1-5
cdr3_length: 17
clone_size: few
cdr3_nt: TGTGCCAGCAGCTTAGCGCCTAGACTCGGAATCCATCAGCCCCAGCATTTT
cdr3_aa: CASSLAPRLGIHQPQHF

d_call: .
v_call: TRBV28
j_call: TRBJ2-7
cdr3_length: 14
clone_size: many
cdr3_nt: TGTGCCAGCAGCCCGGGAGCCCGGGGCTACGAGCAGTACTTC
cdr3_aa: CASSPGARGYEQYF

d_call: .
v_call: TRBV3-1
j_call: TRBJ1-2
cdr3_length: 13
clone_size: many
cdr3_nt: TGTGCCAGCAGCCAAGATTCCGGGGACGGCTACACCTTC
cdr3_aa: CASSQDSGDGYTF

d_call: TRBD2
v_call: TRBV6-6
j_call: TRBJ2-1
cdr3_length: 17
clone_size: few
cdr3_nt: TGTGCCAGCAGTTACCCCGGGACTAGCGGGAGGATCGGTGAGCAGTTCTTC
cdr3_aa: CASSYPGTSGRIGEQFF

d_call: .
v_call: TRBV6-1
j_call: TRBJ1-2
cdr3_length: 15
clone_size: .
cdr3_nt: TGTGCCAGCAGTGAATGGCAGGGGTCGTCGGATGGCTACACCTTC
cdr3_aa: CASSEWQGSSDGYTF

d_call: TRBD2
v_call: TRBV7-9
j_call: TRBJ2-5
cdr3_length: 18
clone_size: few
cdr3_nt: TGTGCCAGCAGCTATATACCCGGGACTAGCGGGAGAATCGAGACCCAGTACTTC
cdr3_aa: CASSYIPGTSGRIETQYF